The 3 T cell receptor beta chains below come from one sample, sequenced in a study of T-cell memory formation after mild COVID-19. TCRdb redid the calling of the 5' RACE reads with MiXCR, one entry per CDR3 protein. The data show more than 200,000 distinct CDR3 sequences, 15% to 20% seen once. The sequenced material came from PBMCs or a T cell subset sorted from them (not recorded which). These receptors all come from a man aged 18-30 years who had mild COVID-19 (a few samples of this study predate the infection). Cell type and time point are not known.

This sequence joins TRBV3-2 and TRBJ2-5; the D call in the table, TRBD2, was not verified against the DNA. TRBV3-2 is a listed pseudogene. The CDR3 runs to 14 residues. In nucleotides, the CDR3 is TGTGCCAGCAGCCTAACGAGGGCCCAAGAGACCCAGTACTTC. Translating gives CASSLTRAQETQYF.

This rearrangement joins TRBV6-5 to TRBJ1-6, with a tentative D call TRBD1 (5 bases). V was cut by 0 bases and J by 14 bases, with 14 bases left in between. CDR1 and CDR2 from the germline V gene are MNHEY and SVGAGI. The CDR3 is 14 amino acids. The CDR3 is CASSYSREGSTLHF. The DNA of the CDR3 is TGTGCCAGCAGTTACTCAAGAGAGGGGTCGACCCTCCACTTT.

V and J are TRBV5-6 and TRBJ2-3, with a weak D call TRBD2 (5 bases). Germline V gene sequence: CDR1 SGHDT, CDR2 YYEEEE. The CDR3 runs 15 residues. V was shortened by 4 bases and J by 0 bases, with 12 bases between the two germline ends. For the CDR3, the DNA is TGTGCCAGCAGCCCCCGCCCGGGGAGCACAGATACGCAGTATTTT. This gives the protein CASSPRPGSTDTQYF.